A selection of T cell receptor beta chains follows, all from one sample in a study of sequential checkpoint blockade in melanoma. The protocol was immunoSEQ multiplex PCR, while the TCRdb copy is restricted to in-frame clones and leaves out a portion. This sample has roughly 30,000 clones; less than 85% occur once, and the top ten carry around a sixth. Material: CD8+ T cells sorted from blood (inferred from file names), obtained from a patient given nivolumab and ipilimumab in sequence. These receptors all stem from a human donor with melanoma. Both conserved end residues are part of each CDR3. Fields, in order: J gene, D gene, V gene, clone size, CDR3 protein, CDR3 DNA. The D gene is left open where the match is weak. Some rows mark clone size as missing; the rest say once, few, many or name a class of expanded clone.

>TRBJ1-3|TRBD1|TRBV9|-
CASSGNHRGSAGNTIYF
TGTGCCAGCAGCGGAAACCACAGGGGGTCGGCTGGAAACACCATATATTTT
>TRBJ2-5|-|TRBV27|-
CASSPLPPGQETQYF
TGTGCCAGCAGTCCCCTCCCCCCGGGTCAAGAGACCCAGTACTTC
>TRBJ2-1|TRBD1|TRBV25-1|-
CASSELGQGNDEQFF
TGTGCCAGCAGTGAGTTGGGACAGGGAAACGATGAGCAGTTCTTC
>TRBJ2-7|TRBD2|TRBV5-8|-
CASSLWTSGGALTQYF
TGTGCCAGCAGCTTGTGGACTAGCGGGGGGGCCCTTACCCAGTACTTC
>TRBJ2-7|-|TRBV6-8|-
CARTERCSYEQYF
TGTGCCAGAACGGAGCGGTGCTCCTACGAGCAGTACTTC
>TRBJ1-5|TRBD1|TRBV9|few
CASSFRDRGRQPQHF
TGTGCCAGCAGCTTTCGCGACAGGGGCCGTCAGCCCCAGCATTTT
>TRBJ2-7|TRBD2|TRBV27|-
CASSLLSSGGAHEQYF
TGTGCCAGCAGTTTACTTTCTAGCGGGGGGGCCCACGAGCAGTACTTC
>TRBJ1-1|-|TRBV5-6|-
CASSSVMTATNTEAFF
TGTGCCAGCAGCAGCGTTATGACAGCAACGAACACTGAAGCTTTCTTT
>TRBJ2-7|-|TRBV19|-
CASTGGWTYEQYF
TGTGCCAGTACGGGGGGCTGGACCTACGAGCAGTACTTC
>TRBJ2-1|TRBD1|TRBV11-2|-
CASSHGQGRDEQFF
TGTGCCAGCAGCCACGGACAGGGGAGAGATGAGCAGTTCTTC
>TRBJ1-1|-|TRBV19|-
CASSILDRNTEAFF
TGTGCCAGTAGTATTCTGGACAGAAACACTGAAGCTTTCTTT
>TRBJ1-4|TRBD1|TRBV27|-
CASSSQQGELEKLFF
TGTGCCAGCAGTTCCCAACAGGGGGAGTTGGAAAAACTGTTTTTT
>TRBJ1-2|-|TRBV28|-
CASSFKNRERYGYTF
TGTGCCAGCAGTTTCAAGAACAGGGAGAGGTATGGCTACACCTTC
>TRBJ2-1|-|TRBV28|-
CASSCARESSYNEQFF
TGTGCCAGCAGCTGCGCGAGAGAAAGCTCCTACAATGAGCAGTTCTTC
>TRBJ2-7|-|TRBV5-1|-
CASSLAQGTNYEQYF
TGCGCCAGCAGCTTGGCCCAGGGGACGAACTACGAGCAGTACTTC
>TRBJ2-7|TRBD1|TRBV5-6|-
CASSFGTGAYEQYF
TGTGCCAGCAGCTTCGGTACAGGGGCCTACGAGCAGTACTTC
>TRBJ2-7|TRBD1|TRBV27|-
CASSFTGGSYEQYF
TGTGCCAGCAGTTTCACAGGGGGCTCATACGAGCAGTACTTC
>TRBJ1-6|-|TRBV9|-
CASSLTGINSPLHF
TGTGCCAGCAGTCTTACAGGGATCAATTCCCCCCTCCACTTT
>TRBJ1-1|-|TRBV19|-
CASRDRLNTEAFF
TGTGCCAGTAGGGACAGACTGAACACTGAAGCTTTCTTT
>TRBJ2-2|TRBD2|TRBV7-7|-
CASSRLRGDTGELFF
TGTGCCAGCAGCCGCCTGCGGGGGGACACCGGGGAGCTGTTTTTT
>TRBJ1-1|-|TRBV28|-
CASSLSGYGTEAFF
TGTGCCAGCAGTTTATCAGGGTATGGCACTGAAGCTTTCTTT
>TRBJ2-5|TRBD2|TRBV9|-
CASSSRTSDQETQYF
TGTGCCAGCAGCTCCCGAACTAGCGACCAAGAGACCCAGTACTTC
>TRBJ2-7|-|TRBV28|-
CASSFTVISYEQYF
TGTGCCAGCAGTTTTACGGTTATTTCCTACGAGCAGTACTTC
>TRBJ2-5|-|TRBV27|-
CASRKGVETQYF
TGTGCCAGCAGGAAAGGGGTGGAGACCCAGTACTTC
>TRBJ1-2|TRBD1|TRBV7-9|-
CASSLSLDRTSNYGYTF
TGTGCCAGCAGCTTATCATTGGACAGGACGTCTAACTATGGCTACACCTTC
>TRBJ2-2|-|TRBV2|-
CASRAPAGFGYTGELFF
TGTGCCAGCAGGGCCCCAGCGGGCTTTGGCTACACCGGGGAGCTGTTTTTT
>TRBJ2-7|TRBD1|TRBV27|-
CASSSGQGATYEQYF
TGTGCCAGCAGTTCGGGACAGGGGGCGACCTACGAGCAGTACTTC
>TRBJ2-1|TRBD2|TRBV27|once
CASSLLKGTSGSYNEQFF
TGTGCCAGCAGTTTACTTAAGGGGACTAGCGGGTCGTACAATGAGCAGTTCTTC
>TRBJ1-1|-|TRBV19|-
CASSPRQYMNTEAFF
TGTGCCAGTAGTCCCCGACAGTATATGAACACTGAAGCTTTCTTT
>TRBJ2-1|TRBD2|TRBV4-3|-
CASSQKGDGGANEQFF
TGCGCCAGCAGCCAAAAGGGGGACGGGGGGGCAAATGAGCAGTTCTTC
>TRBJ2-2|-|TRBV5-1|-
CASSLGPRLPNTGELFF
TGCGCCAGCAGCTTGGGGCCCAGGCTACCGAACACCGGGGAGCTGTTTTTT
>TRBJ1-2|-|TRBV30|-
CAWALWSHLRLGYTF
TGTGCCTGGGCACTGTGGTCCCACCTACGCCTTGGCTACACCTTC
>TRBJ2-1|-|TRBV19|-
CASSIVIAGNEQFF
TGTGCCAGTAGTATTGTAATCGCGGGGAATGAGCAGTTCTTC
>TRBJ2-7|TRBD2|TRBV19|-
CASSRRLASYEQYF
TGTGCCAGTAGTCGGCGACTAGCGAGCTACGAGCAGTACTTC
>TRBJ1-1|-|TRBV6-6|-
CASSNGHPIMNTEAFF
TGTGCCAGCAGCAACGGTCACCCGATCATGAACACTGAAGCTTTCTTT
>TRBJ1-2|-|TRBV7-9|-
CASSLGGGLSYGYTF
TGTGCCAGCAGCTTGGGCGGCGGACTTAGCTATGGCTACACCTTC
>TRBJ2-1|TRBD1|TRBV6-1|-
CASSVRTGARYNEQFF
TGTGCCAGCAGTGTCAGGACAGGGGCGCGCTACAATGAGCAGTTCTTC
>TRBJ1-1|-|TRBV30|few
CAWSVLQEAFF
TGTGCCTGGAGTGTCCTCCAGGAAGCTTTCTTT
>TRBJ1-2|-|TRBV10-1|-
CASPTTGRGYTF
TGCGCCAGCCCTACGACAGGTCGGGGCTACACCTTC
>TRBJ2-7|TRBD1|TRBV5-4|-
CASSRGTGGSYEQYF
TGTGCCAGCAGCCGGGGGACAGGCGGATCCTACGAGCAGTACTTC
>TRBJ1-2|-|TRBV27|-
CASSDRIFYGYTF
TGTGCCAGCAGTGACAGGATCTTCTATGGCTACACCTTC
>TRBJ2-1|TRBD2|TRBV4-3|-
CASSQGTSGRRDEQFF
TGCGCCAGCAGCCAAGGGACTAGCGGGAGAAGGGATGAGCAGTTCTTC
>TRBJ2-2|TRBD1|TRBV7-9|once
CASSLAMAGGDEELFF
TGTGCCAGCAGCTTAGCGATGGCAGGGGGCGACGAGGAGCTGTTTTTT
>TRBJ2-7|TRBD2|TRBV2|-
CASSEPGLPYEQYF
TGTGCCAGCAGTGAACCGGGACTACCCTACGAGCAGTACTTC
>TRBJ1-1|-|TRBV11-2|-
CASSLPRGIMNTEAFF
TGTGCCAGCAGCCTACCCAGGGGCATCATGAACACTGAAGCTTTCTTT
>TRBJ1-1|-|TRBV6-5|-
CATGIWGPNTEAFF
TGTGCCACAGGGATCTGGGGCCCGAACACTGAAGCTTTCTTT
>TRBJ1-1|TRBD1|TRBV27|few
CASSFLPGQGLTEAFF
TGTGCCAGCAGTTTCCTACCGGGACAGGGTTTAACTGAAGCTTTCTTT
>TRBJ2-7|-|TRBV5-1|-
CASSPRQDEQYF
TGCGCCAGCAGCCCACGTCAGGACGAGCAGTACTTC
>TRBJ2-7|TRBD2|TRBV30|-
CAWSVGGVTYEQYF
TGTGCCTGGAGTGTGGGGGGGGTCACCTACGAGCAGTACTTC
>TRBJ1-2|-|TRBV5-1|-
CASSLVEPHGGYGYTF
TGCGCCAGCAGCTTGGTAGAACCCCACGGCGGCTATGGCTACACCTTC
>TRBJ2-2|-|TRBV7-9|-
CASSTQGTGELFF
TGTGCCAGCAGCACACAGGGTACCGGGGAGCTGTTTTTT
>TRBJ2-2|TRBD2|TRBV5-1|once
CASSFSGRDTGELFF
TGCGCCAGCAGCTTTAGCGGGAGAGACACCGGGGAGCTGTTTTTT
>TRBJ2-3|-|TRBV5-4|few
CASSSGPPGGQDTQYF
TGTGCCAGCAGCTCGGGCCCCCCTGGGGGACAAGATACGCAGTATTTT
>TRBJ2-2|-|TRBV12-5|-
CASGLVGGDTGELFF
TGTGCTAGTGGTTTGGTAGGGGGGGACACCGGGGAGCTGTTTTTT
>TRBJ1-2|TRBD1|TRBV28|-
CASSFRDRANYGYTF
TGTGCCAGCAGTTTCCGGGACAGAGCTAACTATGGCTACACCTTC
>TRBJ2-5|-|TRBV7-8|-
CASSLGGQKETQYF
TGTGCCAGCAGCTTAGGAGGACAGAAAGAGACCCAGTACTTC
>TRBJ2-1|-|TRBV9|-
CASSAARYNEQFF
TGTGCCAGCAGCGCGGCCAGGTACAATGAGCAGTTCTTC